The 2 T cell receptor beta chains reported below all come from one sample, sequenced in a study of T cell responses to AZD1222 COVID-19 vaccine. Profiled with immunoSEQ multiplex PCR; TCRdb holds only in-frame clones, not every one. This table holds 110,000 to 150,000 clones, roughly 93% found once. The sequenced sample was peripheral blood, obtained 28 days after the second AZD1222 dose. Receptors were obtained from an adult who received the AZD1222 COVID-19 vaccine.

This clone appeared once. The genes are TRBV10-1 and TRBJ1-5, with unresolved D. The CDR3 is 13 amino acids. Trimming cost V 0 bases and J 7 bases, with 7 bases left between them. Germline CDR1 is WNHNN and CDR2 is SYGVQD (reference sequence). For the CDR3, the DNA is TGCGCCAGCAGTGAGTCGATTTACCAGCCCCAGCATTTT. It yields the protein CASSESIYQPQHF.

V gene TRBV6-2 or TRBV6-3 combines with J gene TRBJ1-5; D unresolved. Germline CDR1 is MNHEY and CDR2 is SVGEGT. V dropped 0 bases and J dropped 7 bases, with 10 bases sitting between them. This CDR3 has 14 residues. CDR3: CASSYSSQAQPQHF. The CDR3 DNA reads TGTGCCAGCAGTTACTCGTCGCAGGCCCAGCCCCAGCATTTT.